Presented here are 29 T cell receptor beta chains from one specimen sequenced in a study of CD8 T cells in ankylosing spondylitis. TCRdb reanalysed the 5' RACE reads using MiXCR and keeps one entry per CDR3 protein. Of roughly 180,000 distinct CDR3 sequences listed, 9.8% are singletons. The sequencing input was blood, either unsorted or a sorted T cell fraction (not recorded which). The source is a female donor with ankylosing spondylitis or in good health (not recorded which).

The genes are TRBV6-1 and TRBJ2-7; a weak D match, TRBD1 (6 bases). The CDR3 has 16 residues. Trimming stripped 7 bases from V and 1 base from J, with 20 bases between. Germline V gene data show CDR1 as MNHNS and CDR2 as SASEGT. CDR3: CASNRDPQSPSYEQYF. The CDR3 DNA sequence: TGTGCCAGCAACAGGGATCCCCAATCCCCATCCTACGAGCAGTACTTC.

This clonotype turned up a few times. The chain carries TRBV24-1 and TRBJ2-2, with 14 bases identical to TRBD2. CDR3 length: 18 amino acids. The V segment lost 4 bases and the J segment 0 bases; nucleotides outside the gene matches: 3. Germline CDR1 is KGHDR and CDR2 is SFDVKD. The CDR3 DNA reads TGTGCCACCAGTGACCGGACTAGCGGGAGGCCGAACACCGGGGAGCTGTTTTTT. Its protein product is CATSDRTSGRPNTGELFF.

This clonotype was seen a few times. CDR3 DNA sequence: TGTGCCAGCTGCTCCGGCTCCTATAATTCACCCCTCCACTTT. Translating gives CASCSGSYNSPLHF. This sequence joins TRBV6-1 and TRBJ1-6; the D is unclear. The CDR3 runs to 14 residues. Germline CDR1 MNHNS, CDR2 SASEGT. V was cut by 8 bases and J by 0 bases, with 8 bases left in between.

This clonotype was observed a handful of times. V usage is TRBV5-1 and J usage is TRBJ2-7; 7 bases are a match to TRBD2. The CDR3 is 13 amino acids. Germline V CDR1 and CDR2: SGHRS, YFSETQ. Germline trimming cut 5 bases from V and 3 bases from J; bases unmatched to any gene: 5. The CDR3 DNA reads as TGCGCCAGCAGTCCGGGACTAAACTACGAGCAGTACTTC. The encoded protein is CASSPGLNYEQYF.

The chain combines TRBV5-1 with TRBJ2-3; D uncertain. V shed 0 bases and J shed 4 bases, with 15 bases lying between them. The CDR3 loop spans 16 amino acids. The germline gives CDR1 SGHRS, CDR2 YFSETQ. CDR3: CASSLASLIGPDTQYF. The CDR3 coding sequence is TGCGCCAGCAGCTTGGCCAGTTTGATAGGTCCAGATACGCAGTATTTT.

This clonotype occurred a few times. This chain joins TRBV12-3 or TRBV12-4 and TRBJ2-3; D is perhaps TRBD1 (6 bases). The CDR3 contains 14 residues. Trimming shortened V by 2 bases and J by 4 bases, and 10 bases separated the two germline ends. CDR3 loop: CASSLPTGPDTQYF. The CDR3, as DNA: TGTGCCAGCAGTTTACCGACAGGACCAGATACGCAGTATTTT.

This clonotype was detected many times. V and J are TRBV7-2 and TRBJ2-1, with D unclear. Trimming left V 0 bases short and J 6 bases short, with 9 bases between. The germline CDR1 and CDR2 sequences are SGHTA and FQGNSA. This CDR3 has 14 residues. The CDR3 is CASSLAGYSNEQFF. DNA for the CDR3: TGTGCCAGCAGCTTAGCGGGGTATAGCAATGAGCAGTTCTTC.

This clonotype was seen many times. This chain connects TRBV20-1 to TRBJ2-1; TRBD1 matches 7 bases. Germline CDR1 DFQATT, CDR2 SNEGSKA (reference sequence). V shed 6 bases, J shed 5 bases, and the junction held 7 bases outside the gene matches. The CDR3 loop spans 13 amino acids. The CDR3 loop is CSAAGTDHNEQFF. CDR3 coding DNA: TGCAGTGCCGCCGGGACAGATCACAATGAGCAGTTCTTC.

This clonotype was detected many times. As DNA, the CDR3 is TGTGCCAGCAGTTACACGGCTAGCGGGAGGAGAGAGCAGTTCTTC. The encoded protein is CASSYTASGRREQFF. This chain connects TRBV6-5 to TRBJ2-1, with 11 bases aligning to TRBD2. V shed 2 bases, J shed 10 bases, and the junction held 7 bases outside the gene matches. The CDR3 contains 15 residues. Germline lookup yields CDR1 MNHEY and CDR2 SVGAGI.

This clonotype was observed many times. The chain links TRBV10-2 to TRBJ2-3; perhaps TRBD2 as D (5 bases). Per the germline V gene, CDR1 is WSHSY and CDR2 is SAAADI. CDR3 length: 15 amino acids. Deletions cut 0 bases from V and 2 bases from J, with 9 bases between. CDR3 sequence (DNA): TGCGCCAGCAGTGAGTCGGAAGCGGCCACAGATACGCAGTATTTT. This translates into CASSESEAATDTQYF.

Only a few counts were recorded for this clonotype. The chain is built from TRBV27 and TRBJ1-1; D uncertain. V was shortened by 2 bases and J by 4 bases, with 11 bases between the two germline ends. This CDR3 has 14 amino acids. Germline CDR1 MNHEY, CDR2 SMNVEV (reference sequence). The CDR3 nucleotides are TGTGCCAGCAGTTTAGGAGGGTCGGGCACTGAAGCTTTCTTT. Translation: CASSLGGSGTEAFF.

This clonotype was found a few times. CDR3 nucleotides: TGCAGTGCTAGTAACCCGTACAATGAGCAGTTCTTC. It specifies CSASNPYNEQFF. The J gene is TRBJ2-1, the V gene TRBV20-1; no definite D call. The CDR3 is 12 residues long. Germline loops: CDR1 DFQATT, CDR2 SNEGSKA (reference sequence). V was clipped by 3 bases and J by 4 bases, with 7 bases between them.

V usage is TRBV9 and J usage is TRBJ2-3, with 13 bases aligning to TRBD2. V was clipped by 3 bases and J by 6 bases; unmatched bases: 10. This CDR3 spans 17 amino acids. The germline CDR1 and CDR2 sequences are SGDLS and YYNGEE. The CDR3 here is CASSDDSGTSGDDTQYF. Here the CDR3 DNA reads TGTGCCAGCAGCGATGACTCCGGGACTAGCGGGGACGATACGCAGTATTTT.

This clonotype was picked up a small number of times. The V and J genes are TRBV7-6 and TRBJ2-1; TRBD2 agrees at 9 bases. With 2 bases clipped from V and 9 bases from J, the junction kept 14 bases outside the gene matches. CDR3 length equals 17 residues. The germline V gene has CDR1 SGHVS and CDR2 FNYEAQ. CDR3 DNA: TGTGCCAGCAGCTTACTCGATAGCGGGGGCCTCGGGAGTGAGCAGTTCTTC. Translated, it gives CASSLLDSGGLGSEQFF.

This clonotype has ten or more counts. CDR3 loop: CSARGALRTDNSPLHF. CDR3 nucleotide sequence: TGCAGTGCTAGAGGGGCTCTCAGGACAGATAATTCACCCCTCCACTTT. The V call is TRBV20-1, the J call TRBJ1-6; D is perhaps TRBD1 (6 bases). The V gene lost 1 base and the J gene lost 5 bases, with 15 bases spanning the gap. CDR3 length: 16 residues. Germline CDR1 DFQATT, CDR2 SNEGSKA (reference sequence).

This clonotype was picked up a small number of times. This chain connects TRBV19 to TRBJ2-1; 7 nucleotides agree with TRBD1. This CDR3 has 14 amino acids. The germline V gene has CDR1 LNHDA and CDR2 SQIVND (reference sequence). Unmatched junction bases numbered 7, after V lost 6 bases and J lost 5 bases. DNA for the CDR3: TGTGCCAGTAGCACTGGACAGGCAAACAATGAGCAGTTCTTC. It translates to CASSTGQANNEQFF.

The chain is built from TRBV3-1 and TRBJ2-1; D unclear. Trimming left V 3 bases short and J 5 bases short, with 8 bases between. The V gene's germline CDR1 is LGHDT and CDR2 YNNKEL (reference sequence). This CDR3 contains 13 residues. Here the CDR3 DNA reads TGTGCCAGCAGCCAGAACCCAGACAATGAGCAGTTCTTC. Its protein is CASSQNPDNEQFF.

This clonotype was observed a handful of times. This sequence joins TRBV27 and TRBJ2-7; D not resolved. The V gene's germline CDR1 is MNHEY and CDR2 SMNVEV (reference sequence). V lost 9 bases and J lost 4, with 19 bases in between. The CDR3 is 14 amino acids. The DNA of the CDR3 is TGTGCCAGTGCCCCAGTGGACGGAATTTACGAGCAGTACTTC. Translation gives CASAPVDGIYEQYF.

This rearrangement joins TRBV7-2 to TRBJ2-7; weak D call: TRBD2 (6 bases). The germline CDR1 and CDR2 sequences are SGHTA and FQGNSA. With 1 base removed from V and 4 bases from J, the gap between germline ends came to 14 bases. CDR3 size: 15 residues. CDR3 in amino acids: CASSLEGLASYEQYF. Written as DNA, the CDR3 is TGTGCCAGCAGCTTAGAAGGCCTAGCGTCTTACGAGCAGTACTTC.

This clonotype was picked up a small number of times. J is TRBJ2-7 and V is TRBV7-9; TRBD1 matches at 7 bases. The CDR3 sequence is 14 residues long. Germline V lookup: CDR1 SEHNR, CDR2 FQNEAQ (reference sequence). Trimming took 4 bases from V and 6 from J; bases not matched to a gene: 9. The CDR3: CASSSGQALGEQYF. Here the CDR3 DNA reads TGTGCCAGCAGCTCCGGACAGGCGCTCGGCGAGCAGTACTTC.

The chain has TRBV2 and TRBJ2-7; D is ambiguous. V lost 7 bases to trimming and J lost 4 bases, with 17 bases between them. Germline CDR1 SNHLY, CDR2 FYNNEI. The CDR3 spans 14 residues. CDR3 DNA sequence: TGTGCCAGCACTAGGGTCCTATACTCGTACGAGCAGTACTTC. It specifies CASTRVLYSYEQYF. Filled out from reference TRBV2 and TRBJ2-7, the complete variable domain reads EPEVTQTPSHQVTQMGQEVILRCVPISNHLYFYWYRQILGQKVEFLVSFYNNEISEKSEIFDDQFSVERPDGSNFTLKIRSTKLEDSAMYFCASTRVLYSYEQYFGPGTRLTVT.

The chain is built from TRBV7-9 and TRBJ2-7, with 7 bases lining up with TRBD1. The germline V gene has CDR1 SEHNR and CDR2 FQNEAQ (reference sequence). This CDR3 contains 15 residues. Trimming removed 5 bases from V and 0 bases from J; junction bases left unmatched: 7. The CDR3 sequence is CASSPQGSSSYEQYF. In nucleotides, the CDR3 is TGTGCCAGCAGCCCACAGGGGTCGAGCTCCTACGAGCAGTACTTC. Complete variable domain (other parts from reference TRBV7-9 and TRBJ2-7): DTGVSQNPRHKITKRGQNVTFRCDPISEHNRLYWYRQTLGQGPEFLTYFQNEAQLEKSRLLSDRFSAERPKGSFSTLEIQRTEQGDSAMYLCASSPQGSSSYEQYFGPGTRLTVT.

This clonotype was counted a few times. The chain is built from TRBV2 and TRBJ2-1; D perhaps matches TRBD2 (6 bases). This CDR3 is built from 12 residues. From germline, CDR1 is SNHLY and CDR2 FYNNEI. V was pared by 3 bases and J by 8 bases, with 8 bases between. CDR3 DNA: TGTGCCAGCAGTGATGGAGGGGATGAGCAGTTCTTC. It translates to CASSDGGDEQFF.

The rearrangement uses TRBV5-1 and TRBJ2-7; 8 positions agree with TRBD2. This CDR3 is 17 amino acids long. Germline V gives CDR1 SGHRS, CDR2 YFSETQ. V was clipped by 1 base and J by 3 bases; unmatched bases: 12. CDR3 protein: CASSLRGYGRENYEQYF. The DNA for the CDR3 is TGCGCCAGCAGCTTGAGGGGGTACGGGAGGGAGAACTACGAGCAGTACTTC.

The genes are TRBV7-2 and TRBJ2-7; 7 positions agree with TRBD2. Trimming removed 6 bases from V and 1 base from J; junction bases left unmatched: 3. The length of the CDR3 is 13 residues. CDR1 is SGHTA and CDR2 is FQGNSA in the germline V gene. CDR3 sequence: CASRGGDSYEQYF. CDR3 coding DNA: TGTGCCAGCAGGGGGGGGGATTCCTACGAGCAGTACTTC.

This clonotype was detected many times. This chain joins TRBV7-9 and TRBJ2-1; D might be TRBD2 (6 bases). This CDR3 spans 17 amino acids. V lost 7 bases, J lost 6 bases, and 25 bases lay in between. In germline, CDR1 is SEHNR, CDR2 FQNEAQ (reference sequence). The CDR3 DNA reads TGTGCCAGCACCATATCCGGAGCCCCCCTCGGGAGCAATGAGCAGTTCTTC. Amino acids: CASTISGAPLGSNEQFF.

The chain couples TRBV7-2 to TRBJ2-1; 10 bases match TRBD2. The V segment lost 5 bases and the J segment 7 bases; nucleotides outside the gene matches: 11. From germline, CDR1 is SGHTA and CDR2 FQGNSA. This CDR3 region has 16 residues. The CDR3 coding sequence is TGTGCCAGCAGCGCATCCGGGACTAGCGATTTTAATGAGCAGTTCTTC. It codes for CASSASGTSDFNEQFF. The full variable domain, in which reference TRBV7-2 and TRBJ2-1 provide the parts outside the CDR3, is GAGVSQSPSNKVTEKGKDVELRCDPISGHTALYWYRQSLGQGLEFLIYFQGNSAPDKSGLPSDRFSAERTGGSVSTLTIQRTQQEDSAVYLCASSASGTSDFNEQFFGPGTRLTVL.

This clonotype was seen at least ten times. The rearrangement joins TRBV7-9 to TRBJ2-7; 9 nucleotides match TRBD1. The CDR3 has 15 amino acids. Germline V gene lookup returns CDR1 SEHNR and CDR2 FQNEAQ (reference sequence). J was trimmed by 4 bases and V by 5 bases; bases with no gene match: 9. The CDR3 DNA sequence: TGTGCCAGCAGCCCCCGGACAGGGGAAATATACGAGCAGTACTTC. Amino acids: CASSPRTGEIYEQYF.

V is TRBV11-3 and J is TRBJ2-1; a weak D match, TRBD2 (6 bases). The CDR3 totals 12 residues. Deletions cut 2 bases from V and 7 bases from J, with 6 bases between. CDR1 is SGHNT, CDR2 YENEEA, per germline. The CDR3 here is CASSLRENEQFF. CDR3 sequence (DNA): TGTGCCAGCAGCTTACGGGAGAATGAGCAGTTCTTC.